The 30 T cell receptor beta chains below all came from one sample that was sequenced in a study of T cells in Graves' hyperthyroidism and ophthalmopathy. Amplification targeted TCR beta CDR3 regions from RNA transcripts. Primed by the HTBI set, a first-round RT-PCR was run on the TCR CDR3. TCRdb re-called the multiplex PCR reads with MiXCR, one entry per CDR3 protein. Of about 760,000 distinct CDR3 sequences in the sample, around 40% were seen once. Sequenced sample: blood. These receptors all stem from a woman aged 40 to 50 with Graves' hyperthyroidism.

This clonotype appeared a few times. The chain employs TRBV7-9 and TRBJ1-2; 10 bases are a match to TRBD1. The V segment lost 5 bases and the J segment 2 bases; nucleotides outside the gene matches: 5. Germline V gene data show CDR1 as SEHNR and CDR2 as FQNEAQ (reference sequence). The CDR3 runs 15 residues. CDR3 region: CASSPWTGGNYGYTF. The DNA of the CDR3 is TGTGCCAGCAGCCCTTGGACAGGGGGGAACTATGGCTACACCTTC.

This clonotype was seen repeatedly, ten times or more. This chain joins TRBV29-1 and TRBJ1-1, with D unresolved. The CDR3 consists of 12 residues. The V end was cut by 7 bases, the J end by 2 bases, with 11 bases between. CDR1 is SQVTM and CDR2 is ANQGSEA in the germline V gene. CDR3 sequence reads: CSGKNTNTEAFF. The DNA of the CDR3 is TGCAGCGGGAAGAATACTAACACTGAAGCTTTCTTT.

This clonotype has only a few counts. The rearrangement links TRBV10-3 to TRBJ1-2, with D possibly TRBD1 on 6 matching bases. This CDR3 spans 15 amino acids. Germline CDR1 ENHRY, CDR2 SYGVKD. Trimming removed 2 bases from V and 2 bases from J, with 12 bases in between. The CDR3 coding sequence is TGTGCCATCAGTGAGAAAGTGGACAGCAACTATGGCTACACCTTC. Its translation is CAISEKVDSNYGYTF.

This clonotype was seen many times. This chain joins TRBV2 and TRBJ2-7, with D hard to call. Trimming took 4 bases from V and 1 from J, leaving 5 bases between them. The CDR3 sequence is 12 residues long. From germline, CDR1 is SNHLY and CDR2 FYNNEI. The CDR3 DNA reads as TGTGCCAGCAGTGTAGTGTCCTACGAGCAGTACTTC. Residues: CASSVVSYEQYF.

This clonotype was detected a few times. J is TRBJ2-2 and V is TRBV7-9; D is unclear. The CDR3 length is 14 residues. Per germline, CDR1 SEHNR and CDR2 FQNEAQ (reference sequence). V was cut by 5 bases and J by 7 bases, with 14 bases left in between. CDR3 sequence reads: CASSHERFSGELFF. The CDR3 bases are TGTGCCAGCAGCCACGAAAGGTTTAGCGGGGAGCTGTTTTTT. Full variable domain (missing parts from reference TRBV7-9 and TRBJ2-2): DTGVSQNPRHKITKRGQNVTFRCDPISEHNRLYWYRQTLGQGPEFLTYFQNEAQLEKSRLLSDRFSAERPKGSFSTLEIQRTEQGDSAMYLCASSHERFSGELFFGEGSRLTVL.

The CDR3 region is CSAMGNSALDSYEQYF. The CDR3 DNA reads TGCAGTGCTATGGGGAATAGCGCCCTAGACTCCTACGAGCAGTACTTC. V and J are TRBV20-1 and TRBJ2-7, with a tentative D call TRBD2 (5 bases). From germline, CDR1 is DFQATT and CDR2 SNEGSKA (reference sequence). The CDR3 sequence is 16 residues long. V was shortened by 4 bases and J by 0 bases, with 19 bases between the two germline ends.

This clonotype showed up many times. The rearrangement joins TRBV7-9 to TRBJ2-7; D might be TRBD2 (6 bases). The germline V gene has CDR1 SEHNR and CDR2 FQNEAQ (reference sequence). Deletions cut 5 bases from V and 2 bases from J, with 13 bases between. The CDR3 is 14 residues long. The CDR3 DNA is TGTGCCAGCAGCCCACTCGGGGGTACCTACGAGCAGTACTTC. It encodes CASSPLGGTYEQYF.

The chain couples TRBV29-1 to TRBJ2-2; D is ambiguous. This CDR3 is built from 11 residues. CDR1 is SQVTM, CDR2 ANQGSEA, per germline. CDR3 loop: CGYRNTGELFF. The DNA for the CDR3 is TGCGGCTACAGAAACACCGGGGAGCTGTTTTTT.

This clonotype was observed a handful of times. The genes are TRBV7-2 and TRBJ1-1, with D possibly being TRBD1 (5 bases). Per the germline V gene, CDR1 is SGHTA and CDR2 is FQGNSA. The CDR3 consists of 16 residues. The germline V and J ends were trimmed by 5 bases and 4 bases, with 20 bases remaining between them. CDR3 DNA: TGTGCCAGCAGCACGGCAGGGTTGGGGGTAAGCACTGAAGCTTTCTTT. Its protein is CASSTAGLGVSTEAFF.

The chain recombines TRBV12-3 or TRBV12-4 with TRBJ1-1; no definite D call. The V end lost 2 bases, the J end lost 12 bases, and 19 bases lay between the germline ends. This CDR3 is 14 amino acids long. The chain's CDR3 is CASSLIVGSRRPFF. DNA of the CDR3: TGTGCCAGCAGTTTAATAGTGGGCAGTAGGAGGCCTTTCTTT.

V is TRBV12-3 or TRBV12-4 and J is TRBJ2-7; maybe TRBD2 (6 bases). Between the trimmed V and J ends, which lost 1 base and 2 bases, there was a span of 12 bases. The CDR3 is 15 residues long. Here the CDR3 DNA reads TGTGCCAGCAGTTTAGGGTTCGGGGGTCCCTACGAGCAGTACTTC. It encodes CASSLGFGGPYEQYF.

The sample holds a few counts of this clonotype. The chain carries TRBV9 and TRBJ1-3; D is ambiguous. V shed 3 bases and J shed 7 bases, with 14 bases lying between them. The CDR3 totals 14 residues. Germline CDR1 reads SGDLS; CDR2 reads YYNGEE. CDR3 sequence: CASSGPIGPNTIYF. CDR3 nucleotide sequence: TGTGCCAGCAGCGGACCCATCGGCCCGAACACCATATATTTT.

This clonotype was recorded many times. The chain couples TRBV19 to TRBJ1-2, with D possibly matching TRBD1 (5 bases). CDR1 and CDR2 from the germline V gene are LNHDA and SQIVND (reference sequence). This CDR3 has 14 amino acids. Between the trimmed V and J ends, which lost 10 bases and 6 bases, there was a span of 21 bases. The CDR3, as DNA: TGTGCCACCGATAGAGGGACCCTTGGACATGGCTACACCTTC. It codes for CATDRGTLGHGYTF.

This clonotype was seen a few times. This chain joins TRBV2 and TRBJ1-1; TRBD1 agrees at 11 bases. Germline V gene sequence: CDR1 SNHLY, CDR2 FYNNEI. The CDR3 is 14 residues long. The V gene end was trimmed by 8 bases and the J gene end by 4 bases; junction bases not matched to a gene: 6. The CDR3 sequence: CASRGQGAATEAFF. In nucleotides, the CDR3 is TGTGCCAGCCGTGGACAGGGGGCGGCCACTGAAGCTTTCTTT.

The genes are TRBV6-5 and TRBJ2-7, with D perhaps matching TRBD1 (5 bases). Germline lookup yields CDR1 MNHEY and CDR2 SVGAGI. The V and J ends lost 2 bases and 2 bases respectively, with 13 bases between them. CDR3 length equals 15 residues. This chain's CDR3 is CASSYGQGGAYEQYF. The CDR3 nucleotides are TGTGCCAGCAGTTACGGGCAGGGTGGGGCCTACGAGCAGTACTTC.

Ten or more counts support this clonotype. DNA of the CDR3: TGCAGTGCTAGAGATTCAGGGGTTGGTCAGCCCCAGCATTTT. The encoded protein is CSARDSGVGQPQHF. V and J are TRBV20-1 and TRBJ1-5; D is perhaps TRBD1 (6 bases). This CDR3 region has 14 residues. In germline, CDR1 is DFQATT, CDR2 SNEGSKA (reference sequence). V gave up 0 bases and J gave up 6 bases, with 12 bases separating them.

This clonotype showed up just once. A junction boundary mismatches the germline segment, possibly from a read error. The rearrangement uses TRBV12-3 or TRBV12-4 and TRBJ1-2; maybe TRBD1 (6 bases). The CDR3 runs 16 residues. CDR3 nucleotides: TGTGCCAGCAGTTTTCGCCAGGGGAAAACTAACTATGGCTGCACCTTC. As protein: CASSFRQGKTNYGCTF.

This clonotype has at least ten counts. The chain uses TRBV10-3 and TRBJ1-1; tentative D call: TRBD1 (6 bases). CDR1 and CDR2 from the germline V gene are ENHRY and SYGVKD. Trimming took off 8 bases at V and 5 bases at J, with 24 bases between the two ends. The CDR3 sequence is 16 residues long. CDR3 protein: CAIADPSGPRGTEAFF. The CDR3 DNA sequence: TGTGCCATCGCGGACCCCTCGGGGCCAAGGGGGACTGAAGCTTTCTTT.

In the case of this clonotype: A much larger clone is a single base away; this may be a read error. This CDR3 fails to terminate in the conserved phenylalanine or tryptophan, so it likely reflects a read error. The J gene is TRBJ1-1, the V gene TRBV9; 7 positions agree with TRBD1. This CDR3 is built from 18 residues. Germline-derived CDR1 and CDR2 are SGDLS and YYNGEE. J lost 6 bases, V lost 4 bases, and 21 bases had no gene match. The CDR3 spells CASSPTGAREYGGAEAFL. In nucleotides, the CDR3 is TGTGCCAGCAGCCCAACAGGGGCAAGAGAGTACGGTGGCGCTGAAGCTTTCCTT.

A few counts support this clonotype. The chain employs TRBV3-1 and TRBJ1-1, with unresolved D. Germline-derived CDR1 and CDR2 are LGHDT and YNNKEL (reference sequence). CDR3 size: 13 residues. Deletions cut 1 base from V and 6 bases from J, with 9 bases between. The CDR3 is CASSQGTTSEAFF. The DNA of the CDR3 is TGTGCCAGCAGCCAAGGGACCACTTCTGAAGCTTTCTTT.

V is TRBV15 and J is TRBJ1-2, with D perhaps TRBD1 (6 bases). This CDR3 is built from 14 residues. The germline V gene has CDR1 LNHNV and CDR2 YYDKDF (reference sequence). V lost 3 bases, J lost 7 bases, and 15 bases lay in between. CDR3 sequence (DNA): TGTGCCACCAGCAGCTTCAGGGGCTACGGTGGCTACACCTTC. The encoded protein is CATSSFRGYGGYTF.

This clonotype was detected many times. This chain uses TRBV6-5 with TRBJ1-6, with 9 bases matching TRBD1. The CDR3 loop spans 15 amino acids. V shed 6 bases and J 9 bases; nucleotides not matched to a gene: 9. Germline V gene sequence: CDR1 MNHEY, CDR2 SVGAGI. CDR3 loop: CASSVTGTGRSPLHF. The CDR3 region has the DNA TGTGCCAGCAGCGTAACCGGGACAGGGCGTTCACCCCTCCACTTT.

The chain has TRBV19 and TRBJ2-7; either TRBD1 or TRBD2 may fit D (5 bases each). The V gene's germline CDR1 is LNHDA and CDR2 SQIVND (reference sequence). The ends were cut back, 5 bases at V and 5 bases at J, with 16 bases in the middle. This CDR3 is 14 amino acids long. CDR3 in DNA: TGTGCCAGTAGTTCCCGGGGCCCGTACGACGAGCAGTACTTC. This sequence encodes CASSSRGPYDEQYF.

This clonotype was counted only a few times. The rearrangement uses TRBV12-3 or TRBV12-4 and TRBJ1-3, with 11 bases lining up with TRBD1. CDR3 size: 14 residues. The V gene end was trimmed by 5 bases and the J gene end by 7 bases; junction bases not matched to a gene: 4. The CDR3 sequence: CASSGQGASNTIYF. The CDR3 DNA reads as TGTGCCAGCAGTGGACAGGGGGCTTCTAACACCATATATTTT.

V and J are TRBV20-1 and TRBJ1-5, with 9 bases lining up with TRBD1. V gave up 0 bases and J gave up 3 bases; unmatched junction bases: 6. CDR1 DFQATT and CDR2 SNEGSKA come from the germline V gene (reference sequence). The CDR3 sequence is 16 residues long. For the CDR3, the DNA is TGCAGTGCTAGAGAAACCGGGACAGGGCACAATCAGCCCCAGCATTTT. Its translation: CSARETGTGHNQPQHF.

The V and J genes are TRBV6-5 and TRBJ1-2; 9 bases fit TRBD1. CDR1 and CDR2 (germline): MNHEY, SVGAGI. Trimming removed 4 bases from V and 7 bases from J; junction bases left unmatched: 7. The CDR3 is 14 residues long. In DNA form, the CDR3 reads TGTGCCAGCAGTTCCGGGACAGGGATAGGTGGCTACACCTTC. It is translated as CASSSGTGIGGYTF.

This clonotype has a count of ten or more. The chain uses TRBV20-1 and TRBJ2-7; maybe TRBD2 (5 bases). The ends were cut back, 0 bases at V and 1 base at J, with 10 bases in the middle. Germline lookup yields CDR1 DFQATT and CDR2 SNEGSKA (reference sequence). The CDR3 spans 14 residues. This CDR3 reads CSARDWSGSYEQYF. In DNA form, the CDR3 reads TGCAGTGCTAGAGATTGGAGCGGTTCCTACGAGCAGTACTTC.

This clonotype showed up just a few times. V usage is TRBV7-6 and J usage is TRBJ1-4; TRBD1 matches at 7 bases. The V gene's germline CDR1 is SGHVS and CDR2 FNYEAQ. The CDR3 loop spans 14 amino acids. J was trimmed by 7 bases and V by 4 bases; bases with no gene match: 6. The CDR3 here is CASSSSGGSEKLFF. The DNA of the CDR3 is TGTGCCAGCAGCTCCTCAGGGGGAAGTGAAAAACTGTTTTTT.

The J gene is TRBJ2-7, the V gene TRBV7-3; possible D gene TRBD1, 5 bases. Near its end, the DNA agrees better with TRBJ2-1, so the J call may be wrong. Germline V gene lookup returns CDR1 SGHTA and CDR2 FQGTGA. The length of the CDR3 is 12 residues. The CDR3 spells CASSTQGYEQFF. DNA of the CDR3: TGTGCCAGCAGCACCCAGGGCTATGAGCAGTTCTTC.

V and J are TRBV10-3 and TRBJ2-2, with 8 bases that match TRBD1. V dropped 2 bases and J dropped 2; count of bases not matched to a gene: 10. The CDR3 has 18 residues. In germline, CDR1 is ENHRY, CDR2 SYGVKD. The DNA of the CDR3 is TGTGCCATCAGTGAGAAAGTGGACAGGGAGAGAAACACCGGGGAGCTGTTTTTT. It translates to CAISEKVDRERNTGELFF.